This T cell receptor (beta chain) was documented in a study of spatial heterogeneity in lung cancer. Time point described: sample taken at primary tumor resection. Sequencing was performed on whole RNA extracted from tumor and nontumor lung tissue, or from frozen PBMC, and the material was left unsorted. In its sample, this clonotype was seen many times. The library was prepared for alpha chains; this beta chain is a stray read, so its frequency means little. Every TCR cDNA molecule bore its own unique molecular identifier. TCRdb re-analysed the 5' RACE reads in MiXCR, keeping a single row per CDR3 protein. The data show 12,000 or so distinct CDR3 sequences, 6.2% seen once. This sequence was found in a male donor with early-stage non-small cell lung cancer. The specimen was normal lung tissue next to the tumor, collected at surgery.

Here the CDR3 reads CASRKRDRGEQYF. The CDR3 DNA sequence: TGTGCCAGCAGAAAAAGGGACAGGGGGGAGCAGTACTTC. The gene calls are TRBV2 and TRBJ2-7; 11 nucleotides match TRBD1. V lost 6 bases, J lost 7 bases, and 5 bases stayed unmatched. The CDR3 is 13 amino acids. Looked up from germline, CDR1 is SNHLY and CDR2 is FYNNEI. The full variable domain, completed using reference TRBV2 and TRBJ2-7, is EPEVTQTPSHQVTQMGQEVILRCVPISNHLYFYWYRQILGQKVEFLVSFYNNEISEKSEIFDDQFSVERPDGSNFTLKIRSTKLEDSAMYFCASRKRDRGEQYFGPGTRLTVT.